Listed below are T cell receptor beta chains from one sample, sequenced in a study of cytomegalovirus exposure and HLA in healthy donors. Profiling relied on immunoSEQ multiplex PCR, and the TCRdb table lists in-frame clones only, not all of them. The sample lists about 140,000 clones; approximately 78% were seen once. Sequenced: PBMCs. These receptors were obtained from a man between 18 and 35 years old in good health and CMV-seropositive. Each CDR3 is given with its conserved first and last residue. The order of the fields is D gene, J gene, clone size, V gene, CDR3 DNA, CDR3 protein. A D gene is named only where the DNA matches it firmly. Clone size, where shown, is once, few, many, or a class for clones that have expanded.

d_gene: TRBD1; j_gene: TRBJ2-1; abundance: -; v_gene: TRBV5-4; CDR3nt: TGTGCCAGCAGCAGGGACAGCTCCTACAATGAGCAGTTCTTC; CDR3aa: CASSRDSSYNEQFF
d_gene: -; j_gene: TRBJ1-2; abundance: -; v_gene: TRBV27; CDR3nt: TGTGCCAGCAGTTTGCGACCGTATGACTACTATGGCTACACCTTC; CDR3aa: CASSLRPYDYYGYTF
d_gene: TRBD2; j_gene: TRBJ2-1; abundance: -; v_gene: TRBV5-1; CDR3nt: TGCGCCAGCAGCGGGACTAGCGGGAGACTACTCTCCTACAATGAGCAGTTCTTC; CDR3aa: CASSGTSGRLLSYNEQFF
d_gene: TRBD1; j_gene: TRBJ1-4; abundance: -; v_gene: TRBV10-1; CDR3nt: TGCGCCAGCAGTGAGTTCCGGACAGGTCCTAATGAAAAACTGTTTTTT; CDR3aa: CASSEFRTGPNEKLFF
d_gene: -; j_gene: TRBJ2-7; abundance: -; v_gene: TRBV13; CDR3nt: TGTGCCAGCAGCTTAGGCCGGCAGGCGACCCTCTCCTACGAGCAGTACTTC; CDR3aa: CASSLGRQATLSYEQYF
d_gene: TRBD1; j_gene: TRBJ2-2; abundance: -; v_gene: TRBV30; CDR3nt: TGTGCCTGGAGAAGACAGGGGTCCGGGGAGCTGTTTTTT; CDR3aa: CAWRRQGSGELFF
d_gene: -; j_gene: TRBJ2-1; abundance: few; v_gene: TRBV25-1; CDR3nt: TGTGCCAGCAGTGAAAGTGGGGCGACCTACAATGAGCAGTTCTTC; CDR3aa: CASSESGATYNEQFF
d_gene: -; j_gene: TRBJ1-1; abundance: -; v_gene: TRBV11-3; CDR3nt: TGTGCCAGCAGCAAAGGGGGTTCGGCTTTCTTT; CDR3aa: CASSKGGSAFF
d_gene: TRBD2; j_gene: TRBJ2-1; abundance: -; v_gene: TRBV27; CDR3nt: TGTGCCAGCAGTTCCGGACTAGCCCCCGACTACAATGAGCAGTTCTTC; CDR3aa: CASSSGLAPDYNEQFF
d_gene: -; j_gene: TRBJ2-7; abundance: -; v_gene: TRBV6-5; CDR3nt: TGTGCCAGCAGTTACCGTGGGACTGCAACCTACGAGCAGTACTTC; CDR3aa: CASSYRGTATYEQYF
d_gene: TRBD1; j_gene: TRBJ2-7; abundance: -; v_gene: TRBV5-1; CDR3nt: TGCGCCAGCAGCTCCGGGACAGGGAGGTACGAGCAGTACTTC; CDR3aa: CASSSGTGRYEQYF
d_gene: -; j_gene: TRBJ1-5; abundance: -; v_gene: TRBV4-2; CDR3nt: TGTGCCAGCAAAGGAGGAGTTGGTAATCAGCCCCAGCATTTT; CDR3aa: CASKGGVGNQPQHF
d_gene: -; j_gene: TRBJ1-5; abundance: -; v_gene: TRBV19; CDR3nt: TGTGCCAGTAGTATAGCCAATCCGGGAGATCAGCCCCAGCATTTT; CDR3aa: CASSIANPGDQPQHF
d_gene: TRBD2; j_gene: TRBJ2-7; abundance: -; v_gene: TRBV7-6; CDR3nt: TGTGCCAGCAGCCCGCGGGGGAGCTCCTACGAGCAGTACTTC; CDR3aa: CASSPRGSSYEQYF
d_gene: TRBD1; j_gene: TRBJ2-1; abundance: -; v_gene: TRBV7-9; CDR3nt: TGTGCCAGCAGCTTATCGGTAGGACAGGGTTTTAATGAGCAGTTCTTC; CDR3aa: CASSLSVGQGFNEQFF
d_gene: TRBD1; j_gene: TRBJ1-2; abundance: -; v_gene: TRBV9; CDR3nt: TGTGCCAGCAGCGTAGTCAACAGACAGGGGGCTTATGGCTACACCTTC; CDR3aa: CASSVVNRQGAYGYTF
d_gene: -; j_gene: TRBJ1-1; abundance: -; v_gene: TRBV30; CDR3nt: TGTGCCTGGAGTGTTCGGCATTCAGAGGGTGAAGCTTTCTTT; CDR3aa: CAWSVRHSEGEAFF
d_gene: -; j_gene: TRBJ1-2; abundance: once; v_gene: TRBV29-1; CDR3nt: TGCAGCGTTGCCCAACTTACAGGGCGAAATGGCTACACCTTC; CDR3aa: CSVAQLTGRNGYTF
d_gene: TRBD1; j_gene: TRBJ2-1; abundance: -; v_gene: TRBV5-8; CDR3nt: TGTGCCAGCAGCCATTTCAGGGGGATATCCTACAATGAGCAGTTCTTC; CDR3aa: CASSHFRGISYNEQFF
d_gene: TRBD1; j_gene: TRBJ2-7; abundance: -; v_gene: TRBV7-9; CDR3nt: TGTGCCAGCAGCCCCCGGGACAGGATTGCCTACGAGCAGTACTTC; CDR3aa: CASSPRDRIAYEQYF
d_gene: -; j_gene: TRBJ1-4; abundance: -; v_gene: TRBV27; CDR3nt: TGTGCCAGCAGCCTAGGGGGAACTAATGAAAAACTGTTTTTT; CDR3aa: CASSLGGTNEKLFF
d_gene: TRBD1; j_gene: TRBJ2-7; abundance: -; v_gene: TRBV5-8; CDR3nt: TGTGCCAGCAGCGCGGACAGGGTCTACGAGCAGTACTTC; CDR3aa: CASSADRVYEQYF
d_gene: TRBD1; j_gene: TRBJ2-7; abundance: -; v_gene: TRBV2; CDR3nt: TGTGCCAGCACCCCGGGGGGACAGGGGGCCTACGAGCAGTACTTC; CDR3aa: CASTPGGQGAYEQYF